These 14 T cell receptor beta chains share one sample of origin, sequenced in a study of T-cell reconstitution after alpha-beta-depleted transplantation in children. Preparation of the TCRbeta library involved a method that used unique molecular identifiers. One entry per CDR3 protein, called by TCRdb with MiXCR from the PCR reads. The table records approximately 85,000 distinct CDR3 sequences, 13% to 15% of them present only once. The input for sequencing was PBMCs, mostly from graft donor cells, taken 180 days after TCRalphabeta/CD19-depleted stem cell transplant. These receptors were taken from a male patient aged 2-9 years who had a stem cell transplant for acute lymphoblastic leukemia, so the T cells may come from the graft donor.

The V gene is TRBV21-1, the J gene TRBJ2-7. TRBV21-1 is a pseudogene. The CDR3 length is 14 residues. The CDR3: CASSKPDPTYEQYF. CDR3 nucleotides: TGTGCCAGCAGCAAACCGGATCCCACCTACGAGCAGTACTTC.

This clonotype appeared a few times. The rearrangement links TRBV10-3 to TRBJ1-5, with 8 nucleotides matching TRBD1. The CDR3 is 14 residues long. V shed 6 bases, J shed 2 bases, and the junction held 3 bases outside the gene matches. Germline loops: CDR1 ENHRY, CDR2 SYGVKD. The CDR3 nucleotides are TGTGCCATCAGCCAGGGGGCCCGCAATCAGCCCCAGCATTTT. This codes for CAISQGARNQPQHF.

This clonotype showed up just a few times. The chain links TRBV5-6 to TRBJ1-1; TRBD1 is a possible D gene (5 bases). The CDR3 runs to 13 residues. The germline CDR1 and CDR2 sequences are SGHDT and YYEEEE. V lost 4 bases, J lost 6 bases, and 13 bases lay in between. CDR3 in amino acids: CASSRDAPSEAFF. CDR3 bases: TGTGCCAGCAGCCGGGACGCGCCCTCTGAAGCTTTCTTT.

This clonotype was seen at least ten times. This chain joins TRBV12-3 or TRBV12-4 and TRBJ2-7; maybe TRBD2 (6 bases). V lost 6 bases and J lost 10, with 19 bases in between. CDR3 size: 13 residues. The CDR3 DNA reads as TGTGCCAGCAGCCTGGGCGGACCGGGGGAACAGTACTTC. Amino acid sequence: CASSLGGPGEQYF.

The V call is TRBV7-2, the J call TRBJ2-7, with 7 bases aligning to TRBD2. The CDR3 contains 15 residues. The J segment lost 3 bases and the V segment lost 8 bases, leaving 13 bases of the junction unmatched. Germline loops: CDR1 SGHTA, CDR2 FQGNSA. The DNA for the CDR3 is TGTGCCAGCCTATCCGGCCCGGGACTACACTACGAGCAGTACTTC. It encodes CASLSGPGLHYEQYF.

This clonotype has a count of ten or more. This chain links TRBV5-1 with TRBJ2-4; D perhaps matches TRBD1 (6 bases). Germline lookup yields CDR1 SGHRS and CDR2 YFSETQ. The CDR3 is 16 residues long. V dropped 2 bases and J dropped 0 bases, with 12 bases sitting between them. The CDR3 is CASSFGQILAKNIQYF. The CDR3 nucleotides read TGCGCCAGCAGCTTTGGACAGATACTAGCCAAAAACATTCAGTACTTC.

V and J are TRBV9 and TRBJ2-2, with a weak D call TRBD2 (6 bases). V lost 4 bases and J lost 2, with 15 bases in between. The CDR3 runs 16 residues. The germline gives CDR1 SGDLS, CDR2 YYNGEE. The DNA for the CDR3 is TGTGCCAGCAGCCCAAGAAGGCGGGACAACACCGGGGAGCTGTTTTTT. It encodes CASSPRRRDNTGELFF.

This chain links TRBV11-2 with TRBJ2-5, with D possibly matching TRBD1 (6 bases). Germline CDR1 and CDR2: SGHAT and FQNNGV. Trimming removed 1 base at V and 7 bases at J, with 19 bases between. This CDR3 is built from 16 residues. CDR3 residues: CASSLVAGALNLTQYF. In DNA, the CDR3 is TGTGCCAGCAGCTTAGTTGCAGGGGCCCTAAACTTGACCCAGTACTTC.

This clonotype was counted a few times. The V call is TRBV29-1, the J call TRBJ1-1; TRBD1 is a possible D gene (5 bases). The germline gives CDR1 SQVTM, CDR2 ANQGSEA. There are 13 residues in the CDR3. V lost 6 bases and J lost 0, with 11 bases in between. CDR3 loop: CSVPGTVNTEAFF. CDR3 nucleotides: TGCAGCGTCCCGGGGACGGTGAACACTGAAGCTTTCTTT.

This sequence joins TRBV7-2 and TRBJ1-2; TRBD1 is a possible D gene (6 bases). The V gene lost 5 bases and the J gene lost 8 bases, with 18 bases spanning the gap. CDR3 length: 14 residues. Looked up from germline, CDR1 is SGHTA and CDR2 is FQGNSA. The CDR3 coding sequence is TGTGCCAGCAGCACCAGGGGACCCGAGGAGGGCTACACCTTC. Residues: CASSTRGPEEGYTF.

The gene calls are TRBV5-1 and TRBJ2-4, with D possibly matching TRBD1 (5 bases). Trimming left V 1 base short and J 0 bases short, with 17 bases between. Germline assignment: CDR1 SGHRS and CDR2 YFSETQ. CDR3 length equals 18 residues. The CDR3 spells CASSLRGNGARAKNIQYF. The DNA for the CDR3 is TGCGCCAGCAGCTTGCGAGGCAATGGGGCCCGAGCCAAAAACATTCAGTACTTC. Full variable domain (rest looked up from reference TRBV5-1 and TRBJ2-4): KAGVTQTPRYLIKTRGQQVTLSCSPISGHRSVSWYQQTPGQGLQFLFEYFSETQRNKGNFPGRFSGRQFSNSRSEMNVSTLELGDSALYLCASSLRGNGARAKNIQYFGAGTRLSVL.

This clonotype was counted only a few times. CDR3 nucleotides: TGTGCCAGCAGCTTTGCAGGAGGCGGACAGCCCCAGCATTTT. Its translation: CASSFAGGGQPQHF. This chain links TRBV5-6 with TRBJ1-5; D remains unclear. Germline V gives CDR1 SGHDT, CDR2 YYEEEE. The CDR3 covers 14 residues. Trimming left V 2 bases short and J 7 bases short, with 13 bases between.

The chain couples TRBV10-3 to TRBJ2-3; perhaps D is TRBD1 or TRBD2 (5 bases each). The CDR3 contains 14 residues. Trimming shortened V by 4 bases and J by 2 bases, and 10 bases separated the two germline ends. Germline V gives CDR1 ENHRY, CDR2 SYGVKD. CDR3 bases: TGTGCCATCAGTGTAGAGGGGATCACAGATACGCAGTATTTT. Translated, it gives CAISVEGITDTQYF.

There are many counts of this clonotype. The chain recombines TRBV10-3 with TRBJ1-5; 12 bases map to TRBD1. This CDR3 is 15 amino acids long. Germline lookup yields CDR1 ENHRY and CDR2 SYGVKD. Trimming took 6 bases from V and 5 from J; bases not matched to a gene: 5. CDR3 protein: CAISRDRGQDQPQHF. DNA for the CDR3: TGTGCCATCAGCCGGGACAGGGGGCAGGATCAGCCCCAGCATTTT.